This section outlines one TCR beta chain sequence together with its context. Its antigen is undetermined. The investigators reverse transcribed all of the isolated RNA, so they sequenced expressed TCRB transcripts. Profiled with immunoSEQ multiplex PCR; TCRdb holds only in-frame clones, not every one. Of 860,000 or so clones in the sample, roughly 17% are singletons; the top ten hold 0.023%. This sample stems from a study of beta chain features in type 1 diabetes. Study information: Examined across all samples were approximately 99 million sorted cells.

The study's findings and limits: When Type 1 diabetes patients were examined, their TCRB CDR3s proved moderately but significantly shorter in all four CD4+ subsets.

Germline CDR1 is MDHEN and CDR2 is SYDVKM. CDR3 length: 16 amino acids. V was shortened by 4 bases and J by 3 bases, with 16 bases between the two germline ends. What was sequenced was naive CD4+ T cells from blood. The gene calls are TRBV28 and TRBJ2-4, with D tentatively TRBD1 or TRBD2 (5 bases each). The receptor's source is a young woman in good health. CDR3: CASSSLQGGGKNIQYF. The CDR3 coding sequence is TGTGCCAGCAGTTCGCTTCAGGGTGGGGGCAAAAACATTCAGTACTTC.